A selection of T cell receptor beta chains follows, all from one sample in a study of blood T cell repertoires in COVID-19. Sequencing used immunoSEQ multiplex PCR; TCRdb keeps in-frame clones, though not all of them. The sample holds 150,000 to 200,000 clones, roughly four fifths seen once. The specimen sequenced was peripheral blood. These receptors originate from a human donor with acute or convalescent COVID-19. The donor label of this sample is uncertain. Both conserved end residues are part of each CDR3. The D gene is left open where the match is weak. For some rows the clone size is stated as once, few or many, or as a class when expanded; others skip it.

D gene	clone size	J gene	V gene	CDR3 protein	CDR3 DNA
TRBD1	NA	TRBJ2-3	TRBV5-1	CASSLAGTGGLTDTQYF	TGCGCCAGCAGCCTCGCCGGGACAGGGGGCTTGACAGATACGCAGTATTTT
TRBD1	NA	TRBJ2-1	TRBV28	CASSLDRGRRNEQFF	TGTGCCAGCAGTCTGGACAGGGGGCGGCGAAATGAGCAGTTCTTC
TRBD2	once	TRBJ2-3	TRBV7-9	CASSPTSATDTQYF	TGTGCCAGCAGCCCGACTAGCGCCACAGATACGCAGTATTTT
NA	NA	TRBJ2-2	TRBV11-3	CASSLERTGFTGELFF	TGTGCCAGCAGCTTAGAGCGAACAGGCTTTACCGGGGAGCTGTTTTTT
NA	NA	TRBJ2-7	TRBV28	CASNAGTRSYEQYF	TGTGCCAGCAACGCCGGGACAAGATCCTACGAGCAGTACTTC
NA	NA	TRBJ1-2	TRBV7-9	CASSRTEGDYGYTF	TGTGCCAGCAGCAGGACCGAGGGAGACTATGGCTACACCTTC
NA	NA	TRBJ1-1	TRBV18	CASSPENMNTEAFF	TGTGCCAGCTCCCCGGAGAACATGAACACTGAAGCTTTCTTT
NA	NA	TRBJ1-2	TRBV25-1	CASSRGASHYGYTF	TGTGCCAGCAGTCGCGGGGCCAGTCACTATGGCTACACCTTC
NA	NA	TRBJ2-1	TRBV7-2	CASSDRQGGNDNEQFF	TGTGCCAGCAGCGACCGACAGGGCGGGAATGACAATGAGCAGTTCTTC
NA	NA	TRBJ2-7	TRBV19	CASSRNSLGDYEQYF	TGTGCCAGTAGTAGGAATAGTCTAGGGGACTACGAGCAGTACTTC
NA	NA	TRBJ1-4	TRBV27	CASSFAGDSGKLFF	TGTGCCAGCAGTTTTGCAGGGGATTCCGGAAAACTGTTTTTT
NA	NA	TRBJ2-7	TRBV5-1	CASSSDPVGRGEQYF	TGCGCCAGCAGCTCAGACCCGGTGGGTAGAGGCGAGCAGTACTTC
NA	NA	TRBJ2-3	TRBV27	CASQREGGTDTQYF	TGTGCCAGCCAACGCGAGGGAGGCACAGATACGCAGTATTTT
TRBD2	NA	TRBJ2-3	TRBV7-9	CASSSTSGGSSDTQYF	TGTGCCAGCAGCTCGACTAGCGGGGGGTCATCAGATACGCAGTATTTT
TRBD1	NA	TRBJ2-3	TRBV7-3	CASSLTGTGAGTDTQYF	TGTGCCAGCAGCTTAACGGGGACAGGGGCCGGCACAGATACGCAGTATTTT
NA	NA	TRBJ2-2	TRBV7-2	CASSLRLGNTGELFF	TGTGCCAGCAGCTTGCGCCTCGGGAACACCGGGGAGCTGTTTTTT
TRBD1	few	TRBJ1-2	TRBV4-1	CASRTGDNNYGYTF	TGCGCCAGCAGGACAGGGGATAACAACTATGGCTACACCTTC
NA	few	TRBJ1-2	TRBV21-1	CASSKEKMRGYTF	TGTGCCAGCAGCAAAGAAAAGATGCGTGGCTACACCTTC
NA	NA	TRBJ1-2	TRBV6-1	CASSDPGEFTYGYTF	TGTGCCAGCAGTGACCCCGGGGAGTTTACCTATGGCTACACCTTC
NA	NA	TRBJ1-3	TRBV18	CASSSDISSGNTIYF	TGTGCCAGCTCATCTGACATTAGCTCTGGAAACACCATATATTTT
TRBD1	NA	TRBJ2-7	TRBV18	CASSPPAGDREYEQYF	TGTGCCAGCTCACCACCGGCCGGAGACAGGGAGTACGAGCAGTACTTC
NA	NA	TRBJ2-7	TRBV5-1	CASSFQGGLGEQYF	TGCGCCAGCAGCTTTCAGGGGGGACTGGGCGAGCAGTACTTC
NA	NA	TRBJ1-2	TRBV29-1	CSVGSPTSYGYTF	TGCAGCGTTGGCAGCCCGACTAGCTATGGCTACACCTTC
NA	NA	TRBJ2-3	TRBV6-5	CASRVGFSTDTQYF	TGTGCCAGCAGGGTCGGGTTCAGCACAGATACGCAGTATTTT
TRBD2	NA	TRBJ2-7	TRBV27	CASRLQAGGPYEQYF	TGTGCCAGCAGACTTCAAGCGGGGGGCCCCTACGAGCAGTACTTC
NA	NA	TRBJ2-6	TRBV19	CASSRYSGANVLTF	TGTGCCAGTAGTCGTTACTCTGGGGCCAACGTCCTGACTTTC
NA	NA	TRBJ2-2	TRBV18	CASSPPESQGTGELFF	TGTGCCAGCTCACCACCGGAGTCCCAGGGAACCGGGGAGCTGTTTTTT
NA	NA	TRBJ1-6	TRBV28	CASSGGRGRHNSPLHF	TGTGCCAGCAGTGGAGGGAGGGGAAGACATAATTCACCCCTCCACTTT
NA	NA	TRBJ1-1	TRBV5-4	CASSLEAATEAFF	TGTGCCAGCAGCTTGGAGGCGGCCACTGAAGCTTTCTTT
TRBD1	NA	TRBJ2-2	TRBV6-5	CASIEGAPTGELFF	TGTGCCAGCATCGAGGGGGCCCCCACCGGGGAGCTGTTTTTT
NA	NA	TRBJ2-5	TRBV5-4	CASRNLRGGGETQYF	TGTGCCAGCAGAAACCTCCGAGGGGGGGGAGAGACCCAGTACTTC
TRBD2	NA	TRBJ2-7	TRBV18	CASSPGTSGVYEQYF	TGTGCCAGCTCACCCGGGACTAGCGGGGTCTACGAGCAGTACTTC
NA	NA	TRBJ2-1	TRBV2	CASSEIDNEQFF	TGTGCCAGCAGTGAAATAGACAATGAGCAGTTCTTC
NA	once	TRBJ1-5	TRBV5-8	CASSPRRAPQHF	TGTGCCAGCAGCCCGAGGAGGGCACCCCAGCATTTT
TRBD2	NA	TRBJ2-7	TRBV6-5	CASSRGGLPYEQYF	TGTGCCAGCAGCCGGGGAGGGCTTCCCTACGAGCAGTACTTC
TRBD1	NA	TRBJ1-2	TRBV6-6	CASSSSRTGGSYTF	TGTGCCAGCAGTTCCTCTCGGACAGGGGGGAGCTACACCTTC
TRBD1	NA	TRBJ2-7	TRBV5-1	CASSLGQGTFYEQYF	TGCGCCAGCAGCTTGGGACAGGGCACCTTCTACGAGCAGTACTTC
TRBD1	NA	TRBJ2-3	TRBV9	CASSVGWQGADSDTQYF	TGTGCCAGCAGCGTAGGATGGCAGGGGGCGGATTCAGATACGCAGTATTTT
NA	many	TRBJ1-1	TRBV19	CASSHWGLQGPMNTEAFF	TGTGCCAGTTCCCACTGGGGCCTACAGGGACCAATGAACACTGAAGCTTTCTTT
NA	NA	TRBJ2-7	TRBV28	CASSLSQGWNEQYF	TGTGCCAGCAGTTTATCGCAGGGTTGGAACGAGCAGTACTTC
TRBD1	NA	TRBJ1-5	TRBV30	CAWSVGQGVRNQPQHF	TGTGCCTGGAGTGTAGGGCAGGGGGTCCGGAATCAGCCCCAGCATTTT
TRBD1	NA	TRBJ1-1	TRBV2	CASRGTGLNTEAFF	TGTGCCAGCAGAGGGACAGGGCTGAACACTGAAGCTTTCTTT
NA	NA	TRBJ2-7	TRBV7-2	CASSRGYEQYF	TGTGCCAGCAGCCGAGGCTACGAGCAGTACTTC
TRBD1	NA	TRBJ1-5	TRBV6-5	CASSSTGKNQPQHF	TGTGCCAGCAGTTCGACAGGGAAAAATCAGCCCCAGCATTTT
TRBD2	NA	TRBJ2-1	TRBV4-1	CASSQEGLAGGSYNEQFF	TGCGCCAGCAGCCAAGAGGGACTAGCGGGAGGGTCCTACAATGAGCAGTTCTTC
TRBD2	few	TRBJ2-2	TRBV28	CASSFPGLAGGGELFF	TGTGCCAGCAGTTTCCCCGGGCTAGCGGGAGGCGGGGAGCTGTTTTTT
TRBD2	NA	TRBJ2-4	TRBV7-3	CASSSPTSGGAENIQYF	TGTGCCAGCAGCTCCCCGACTAGCGGGGGGGCGGAAAACATTCAGTACTTC
NA	NA	TRBJ1-1	TRBV7-3	CASSLGRNTEAFF	TGTGCCAGCAGCTTAGGTAGGAACACTGAAGCTTTCTTT
TRBD1	NA	TRBJ2-2	TRBV18	CASSPGQVNTGELFF	TGTGCCAGCTCACCGGGACAGGTGAACACCGGGGAGCTGTTTTTT